This paragraph reports one TCR beta chain. TCRdb's copy holds only in-frame clones and misses some; the assay was immunoSEQ multiplex PCR. The table includes some 8,700 clones, 75% detected once. The V segment lost 7 bases and the J segment 5 bases; nucleotides outside the gene matches: 5. Germline V gives CDR1 MDHEN, CDR2 SYDVKM. This CDR3 is built from 14 residues. This sample is part of a study of somatic mutations in cytotoxic T cells in rheumatoid arthritis. This chain joins TRBV28 and TRBJ2-1, with 10 nucleotides matching TRBD2. The receptor's source is a woman between 50 and 59 years old in good health. The material sequenced was CD8+ T cells sorted from blood. CDR3 DNA: TGTGCCAGCACGACTAGCGGGTCAAACAATGAGCAGTTCTTC. Amino acids: CASTTSGSNNEQFF. Together with reference TRBV28 and TRBJ2-1, the CDR3 gives the full variable domain: DVKVTQSSRYLVKRTGEKVFLECVQDMDHENMFWYRQDPGLGLRLIYFSYDVKMKEKGDIPEGYSVSREKKERFSLILESASTNQTSMYLCASTTSGSNNEQFFGPGTRLTVL.